Listed below are T cell receptor beta chains from one sample, sequenced in a study of T cells in Graves' hyperthyroidism and ophthalmopathy. Each CDR3 protein is one row after TCRdb ran MiXCR on the multiplex PCR reads. The repertoire consists of more than 500,000 distinct CDR3 sequences, with about 16% occurring once and the leading ten covering 25% to 30%. Sequenced input: blood. The receptors here all came from a woman in her twenties or thirties with Graves' ophthalmopathy. Both conserved end residues are part of each CDR3. The D gene is left open where the match is weak. Part of the rows lack a size; the others show once, few, many or a class for expanded clones.

>many|14|TRBV5-1|TRBJ1-1|NA
TGCGCCAGCAGCATCGTCGGGGGTGGGACTGAAGCTTTCTTT
CASSIVGGGTEAFF
>NA|14|TRBV2|TRBJ1-1|NA
TGTGCCAGCAGTGGCGGAGGGGCCGAAACTGAAGCTTTCTTT
CASSGGGAETEAFF
>many|14|TRBV2|TRBJ2-3|NA
TGTGCCAGCTGCCGAGAGACCTTAACAGATACGCAGTATTTT
CASCRETLTDTQYF
>many|16|TRBV5-4|TRBJ2-7|TRBD2
TGTGCCAGCAGCTTGGGAACTAGCGGGAGTGCGTACGAGCAGTACTTC
CASSLGTSGSAYEQYF
>NA|15|TRBV2|TRBJ2-1|NA
TGTGCCAGCAGTGAAAAGGCGCGAACCTACAATGAGCAGTTCTTC
CASSEKARTYNEQFF
>NA|17|TRBV15|TRBJ2-4|TRBD2
TGTGCCACCAGCAGGCAAGCGGGGGACCCGGCCAAAAACATTCAGTACTTC
CATSRQAGDPAKNIQYF
>few|12|TRBV6-1|TRBJ2-1|NA
TGTGCCAGCAGTCGCGAGGGGAATGAGCAGTTCTTC
CASSREGNEQFF
>NA|18|TRBV4-1|TRBJ2-5|NA
TGCGCCAGCAGCCAAGCAGGGGATACGTCCGGGTTCCAAGAGACCCAGTACTTC
CASSQAGDTSGFQETQYF
>NA|16|TRBV20-1|TRBJ2-1|NA
TGCAGTGCTAGAGAGTCGCCTAGCAGCCAAGGGCGTGAGCAGTTCTTC
CSARESPSSQGREQFF
>few|16|TRBV7-9|TRBJ1-3|NA
TGTGCCAGCAGCCCTGCCGGACGTAGCTCTGGAAACGCCATATATTTT
CASSPAGRSSGNAIYF
>many|14|TRBV11-3|TRBJ2-3|NA
TGTGCCAGCAGCTCCCCGGGAGAAGCAGATACGCAGTATTTT
CASSSPGEADTQYF
>many|16|TRBV6-1|TRBJ2-7|TRBD1
TGTGCCAGCAGTGAAATGTCAGGACAGGGAGGCCACGAGCAGTACTTC
CASSEMSGQGGHEQYF
>many|15|TRBV27|TRBJ1-1|NA
TGTGCCAGCAGTCCCATCTACAGGGTTAGGGCTGAAGCTTTCTTT
CASSPIYRVRAEAFF
>NA|14|TRBV20-1|TRBJ1-2|NA
TGCAGTGCTTCTGGGGCAGGGGTTAAGCATGGCTACACCTTC
CSASGAGVKHGYTF
>few|13|TRBV10-1|TRBJ2-1|NA
TGCGCCAGCAGTGAGGGGGGTGGCCCTGAGCAGTTCTTC
CASSEGGGPEQFF
>few|15|TRBV28|TRBJ2-1|NA
TGTGCCAGCAGTTATCAGGCGGGGTCCTACAATGAGCAGTTCTTC
CASSYQAGSYNEQFF
>many|12|TRBV12-3/TRBV12-4|TRBJ2-5|TRBD1
TGTGCCAGCAGACAGGGGGCAGAGACCCAGTACTTC
CASRQGAETQYF
>NA|16|TRBV4-3|TRBJ1-1|TRBD1
TGCGCCAGCAGCCTTAAAGCAGGGGGCATGAACACTGAAGCTTTCTTT
CASSLKAGGMNTEAFF
>NA|18|TRBV25-1|TRBJ2-3|TRBD1
TGTGCCAGCAGCGCTCTGGACAGGCGTTACCCAGGCACAGATACGCAGTATTTT
CASSALDRRYPGTDTQYF
>many|12|TRBV30|TRBJ1-1|NA
TGTGCCTGGGACAGGCCGAACACTGAAGCTTTCTTT
CAWDRPNTEAFF
>NA|12|TRBV7-8|TRBJ2-1|NA
TGTGCCAGCAGCTTTATGGGCTATGAGCAGTTCTTC
CASSFMGYEQFF
>NA|16|TRBV7-9|TRBJ2-2|NA
TGTGCCAGCAGCCCGCGTGGAACCCCTTACACCGGGGAGCTGTTTTTT
CASSPRGTPYTGELFF
>NA|14|TRBV20-1|TRBJ2-3|NA
TGCAGTGCTCCTACAAGGTCTGGTGAGGATACGCAGTATTTT
CSAPTRSGEDTQYF
>many|15|TRBV7-2|TRBJ2-7|NA
TGTGCCAGCAGCTCATCTAGCGAGGGACGCTACGAGCAGTACTTC
CASSSSSEGRYEQYF
>NA|11|TRBV20-1|TRBJ2-7|NA
TGCAGTGGAAGCACTGGCTACGAGCAGTACTTC
CSGSTGYEQYF
>NA|16|TRBV7-6|TRBJ2-1|NA
TGTGCCAGCAGCTTAGAGGTAGTAAGCTCCTACAATGAGCAGTTCTTC
CASSLEVVSSYNEQFF
>many|13|TRBV28|TRBJ1-2|NA
TGTGCCAGCACCTCACCAGGAATCTATGGCTACACCTTC
CASTSPGIYGYTF
>NA|13|TRBV6-1|TRBJ1-6|NA
TGTGCCAGCAGCCCAGGCGGGGGTTCACCCCTCCACTTT
CASSPGGGSPLHF
>few|10|TRBV20-1|TRBJ2-5|TRBD1
TGCAGTGCTAGAGGGGGACAGTTAAACTTC
CSARGGQLNF
>NA|14|TRBV28|TRBJ2-7|NA
TGTGCCAGTCAGTCCGGTGGGGTAGTGTACGAGCAGTACTTC
CASQSGGVVYEQYF
>many|14|TRBV20-1|TRBJ1-5|NA
TGCAGTGCTAGAGAGAGGGACAATTATCAGCCCCAGCATTTT
CSARERDNYQPQHF
>few|16|TRBV7-2|TRBJ2-1|NA
TGTGCCAGCAGCTTAGAGGGGGGATGGCGAGGGAACATTCAGTTCTTC
CASSLEGGWRGNIQFF
>many|16|TRBV2|TRBJ2-1|TRBD2
TGTGCCAGCAGTGAGAATCCTAGCGGGAGGGCCAGGGAGCAGTTCTTC
CASSENPSGRAREQFF
>NA|15|TRBV4-3|TRBJ2-4|NA
TGCGCCAGCAGCCAAGATCAGGGGGGGGGAAACATTCAGTACTTC
CASSQDQGGGNIQYF
>many|16|TRBV4-1|TRBJ2-5|TRBD2
TGCGCCAGCAGCCAAGGAGCCGGGACTAGGATGCAGACCCAGTACTTC
CASSQGAGTRMQTQYF
>many|16|TRBV2|TRBJ1-1|NA
TGTGCCAGCACTTCATCCCAGGGATCCATGAACACTGAAGCTTTCTTT
CASTSSQGSMNTEAFF
>many|12|TRBV9|TRBJ1-1|NA
TGTGCCAGCAGCCACCCCGGGGCTGAAGCTTTCTTT
CASSHPGAEAFF
>NA|14|TRBV5-4|TRBJ1-6|TRBD1
TGTGCCAGCAGCTTGGGGGACAGCCATTCACCCCTCCACTTT
CASSLGDSHSPLHF
>NA|13|TRBV28|TRBJ1-1|NA
TGTGCCAGCAAAACAGGATCGAACACTGAAGCTTTCTTT
CASKTGSNTEAFF
>few|14|TRBV29-1|TRBJ2-1|NA
TGCAGCGTCGCGGCCCCCTCGCTGGACAATGAGCAGTTCTTC
CSVAAPSLDNEQFF
>NA|15|TRBV9|TRBJ1-2|TRBD1
TGTGCCAACAGCGTCGGGACAGGGGGCCTCTATGGCTACACCTTC
CANSVGTGGLYGYTF
>NA|13|TRBV29-1|TRBJ2-1|NA
TGCAGCGTTGAAGGAGGGGGGGGCGGTGAGCAGTTCTTC
CSVEGGGGGEQFF